This T cell receptor beta chain was profiled in a study of CD8 T cells in Susac syndrome. TCR beta sequences were obtained from blood CD8+ and CD4+ T cells. CDR1 is LNHNV, CDR2 YYDKDF, per germline (reference sequence). Trimming removed 6 bases from V and 2 bases from J, with 14 bases in between. There are 15 residues in the CDR3. Random hexamers primed reverse transcription of about 0.45 to 1 ug RNA. Amplification of TCR beta CDR3 by immunoSEQ multiplex PCR spanned 54 Vbeta and 13 Jbeta. One entry per CDR3 protein results from TCRdb running MiXCR on the immunoSEQ multiplex PCR reads. The table has hundreds of thousands of distinct CDR3 sequences, 85% seen once; the top ten hold 0.09% to 0.15%.

Sequencing was carried out using CD8+ T cells from PBMCs. V usage is TRBV15 and J usage is TRBJ2-1; the D call may be TRBD1 or TRBD2 (5 bases each). The source is a human donor with multiple sclerosis. The CDR3 bases are TGTGCCACCAGATCAGGGAGTCCCCCCTACAATGAGCAGTTCTTC. This encodes CATRSGSPPYNEQFF.